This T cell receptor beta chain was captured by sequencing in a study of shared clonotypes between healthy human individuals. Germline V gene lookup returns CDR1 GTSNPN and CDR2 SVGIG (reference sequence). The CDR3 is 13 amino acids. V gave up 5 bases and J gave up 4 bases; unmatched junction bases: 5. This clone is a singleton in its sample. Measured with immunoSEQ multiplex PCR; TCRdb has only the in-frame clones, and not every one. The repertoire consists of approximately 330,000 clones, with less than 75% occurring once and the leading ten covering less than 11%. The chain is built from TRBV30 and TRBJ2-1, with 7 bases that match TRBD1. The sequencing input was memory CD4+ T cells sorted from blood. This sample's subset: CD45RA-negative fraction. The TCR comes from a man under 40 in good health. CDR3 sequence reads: CAWGTEYYNEQFF. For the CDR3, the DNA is TGTGCCTGGGGGACAGAGTATTACAATGAGCAGTTCTTC.